The subject of this entry is one TCR beta chain. The source of the sample is a study of T cell changes during pregnancy in multiple sclerosis. The assay was immunoSEQ multiplex PCR, and TCRdb's table has in-frame clones only and misses some. The profile shows about 59,000 clones, roughly 91% of them singletons. The CDR3 sequence is 17 residues long. Germline V gene sequence: CDR1 SQVTM, CDR2 ANQGSEA. Germline trimming cut 4 bases from V and 4 bases from J; bases unmatched to any gene: 9. Specimen: peripheral blood, collected in the third trimester of pregnancy. The rearrangement links TRBV29-1 to TRBJ2-1; 14 bases match TRBD2. This TCR came from a female donor in good health, enrolled as a control in a pregnancy study. The CDR3 sequence is CSVVLTSGRAGYNEQFF. In nucleotides, the CDR3 is TGCAGCGTTGTATTGACTAGCGGGAGGGCGGGGTACAATGAGCAGTTCTTC.